The 20 T cell receptor beta chains given below trace back to one sample, sequenced in a study of naive and memory T cell subsets. An equimolar mix of two oligonucleotides served as the beta constant-region primer for TRBC1 and TRBC2. Ligated cDNA was amplified by four rounds of PCR with nested alpha and beta constant-region primers and SP2. TCRdb reanalysed the UMI-ligation and nested PCR reads using MiXCR and keeps one entry per CDR3 protein. Of around 140,000 distinct CDR3 sequences listed, roughly 22% were seen once; the top ten hold 0.11%. The study's findings and limits: A few larger clonotypes appeared in naive repertoires, especially CD8, possibly memory cells re-expressing CD45RA.

Antigen specificity for these receptors is unknown. The source material was naive CD4+ T cells from blood. These receptors came from a human donor in good health.

The table lists this clonotype with many counts. This chain joins TRBV19 and TRBJ1-5, with 7 bases fitting TRBD1. The CDR3 spans 12 residues. The trim removed 4 bases at V and 12 bases at J, leaving 6 bases unmatched. Germline V lookup: CDR1 LNHDA, CDR2 SQIVND (reference sequence). CDR3 bases: TGTGCCAGTAGTACTATACAGGGGATCCAGCATTTT. This encodes CASSTIQGIQHF. Filled out from reference TRBV19 and TRBJ1-5, the complete variable domain reads DGGITQSPKYLFRKEGQNVTLSCEQNLNHDAMYWYRQDPGQGLRLIYYSQIVNDFQKGDIAEGYSVSREKKESFPLTVTSAQKNPTAFYLCASSTIQGIQHFGDGTRLSIL.

This clonotype occurred a few times. CDR3 sequence: CASSLGGNQETQYF. CDR3 sequence (DNA): TGTGCCAGCAGCTTAGGAGGTAACCAAGAGACCCAGTACTTC. The gene calls are TRBV7-2 and TRBJ2-5; no definite D call. The CDR3 sequence is 14 residues long. Germline V gene sequence: CDR1 SGHTA, CDR2 FQGNSA. V shed 1 base and J shed 0 bases, with 6 bases lying between them.

The chain links TRBV4-1 to TRBJ2-7, with D maybe TRBD2 (5 bases). CDR1 and CDR2 from the germline V gene are MGHRA and YSYEKL. With 4 bases removed from V and 2 bases from J, the gap between germline ends came to 18 bases. The CDR3 covers 16 residues. Here the CDR3 reads CASSPAAAGRTYEQYF. The CDR3 bases are TGCGCCAGCAGCCCGGCCGCGGCGGGTAGAACCTACGAGCAGTACTTC.

This clonotype was counted only a few times. J is TRBJ2-3 and V is TRBV12-3 or TRBV12-4; the match to TRBD2 covers 11 bases. V lost 7 bases to trimming and J lost 3 bases; unmatched junction nucleotides: 3. The CDR3 consists of 14 residues. The CDR3 DNA reads as TGTGCCAGCACCCGGACTAGCGGGACAGATACGCAGTATTTT. Its protein product is CASTRTSGTDTQYF.

There are a few counts of this clonotype. The CDR3 nucleotides are TGCGCCAGCAGCTTCGGGACTAGCGGGAGGGCCTACAATGAGCAGTTCTTC. Its translation: CASSFGTSGRAYNEQFF. The chain links TRBV5-1 to TRBJ2-1; 16 nucleotides align to TRBD2. Per germline, CDR1 SGHRS and CDR2 YFSETQ. CDR3 size: 17 residues. Trimming cost V 2 bases and J 2 bases; bases outside gene matches: 1.

This clonotype was counted a few times. This sequence joins TRBV6-4 and TRBJ2-6; the match to TRBD1 covers 7 bases. Per germline, CDR1 MRHNA and CDR2 SNTAGT. This CDR3 comprises 19 residues. The trim removed 6 bases at V and 1 base at J, leaving 15 bases unmatched. Here the CDR3 reads CASRRTGDPTGSGANVLTF. The CDR3 DNA is TGTGCCAGCAGAAGAACAGGGGACCCCACTGGATCTGGGGCCAACGTCCTGACTTTC.

As regards this clonotype: A much larger clone lies a single base off, so this may be a read error. The chain employs TRBV28 and TRBJ2-5, with D unresolved. The CDR3 is 13 amino acids. Germline V lookup: CDR1 MDHEN, CDR2 SYDVKM. The CDR3 DNA is TGTGTCAGCTGCGAGTGGGAACAAGAGACCCAGTACTTC. Its translation is CVSCEWEQETQYF.

The chain couples TRBV6-1 to TRBJ1-2; perhaps TRBD1 as D (6 bases). Germline V gives CDR1 MNHNS, CDR2 SASEGT. V lost 9 bases and J 0 bases, leaving 14 bases between the germline ends. The CDR3 totals 14 residues. DNA of the CDR3: TGTGCCAGTAAACTAGGGGGAGCTAACTATGGCTACACCTTC. This gives the protein CASKLGGANYGYTF.

The V and J genes are TRBV28 and TRBJ2-1; 7 bases map to TRBD2. The CDR3 sequence is 16 residues long. Germline CDR1 MDHEN, CDR2 SYDVKM. With V trimmed by 2 bases and J by 1 base, 5 bases remained unmatched. The CDR3 region is CASSLPVGGSYNEQFF. Here the CDR3 DNA reads TGTGCCAGCAGTTTACCCGTGGGGGGGTCCTACAATGAGCAGTTCTTC.

The CDR3 here is CASSPWRLAGNNEQFF. The CDR3 DNA is TGTGCCAGCAGTCCTTGGAGACTAGCGGGGAACAATGAGCAGTTCTTC. The V call is TRBV28, the J call TRBJ2-1; 11 positions agree with TRBD2. Germline CDR1 is MDHEN and CDR2 is SYDVKM. The V segment lost 5 bases and the J segment 5 bases; nucleotides outside the gene matches: 8. The CDR3 consists of 16 residues.

The chain is built from TRBV2 and TRBJ2-7; the D is unclear. This CDR3 contains 11 residues. V was trimmed by 5 bases and J by 4 bases, leaving 6 bases between them. CDR1 and CDR2 from the germline V gene are SNHLY and FYNNEI. CDR3: CASSTMYEQYF. CDR3 bases: TGTGCCAGCAGTACGATGTACGAGCAGTACTTC. The complete variable domain, with remaining parts taken from reference TRBV2 and TRBJ2-7, reads EPEVTQTPSHQVTQMGQEVILRCVPISNHLYFYWYRQILGQKVEFLVSFYNNEISEKSEIFDDQFSVERPDGSNFTLKIRSTKLEDSAMYFCASSTMYEQYFGPGTRLTVT.

Regarding this clonotype: A much more abundant neighbour one base away suggests this may be a read error. This chain uses TRBV29-1 with TRBJ2-5; 7 bases are a match to TRBD1. CDR1 SQVTM and CDR2 ANQGSEA come from the germline V gene. The CDR3 length is 13 residues. The CDR3 region has the DNA TGCAGCGTAGACAGGGAAGAGGGGGAGACCCTGTACTTC. This sequence encodes CSVDREEGETLYF.

This clonotype was picked up a small number of times. Written as DNA, the CDR3 is TGTGCCAGCAGTCACCGGGACGGAAATTCACCCCTCCACTTT. Protein: CASSHRDGNSPLHF. The chain is built from TRBV6-5 and TRBJ1-6, with D possibly TRBD1 on 5 matching bases. CDR3 size: 14 residues. Germline-derived CDR1 and CDR2 are MNHEY and SVGAGI. The ends were cut back, 5 bases at V and 7 bases at J, with 12 bases in the middle.

In this sample, this clonotype turned up a few times. This chain links TRBV20-1 with TRBJ2-7; TRBD2 agrees at 10 bases. The V gene end was trimmed by 6 bases and the J gene end by 4 bases; junction bases not matched to a gene: 9. The CDR3 totals 14 residues. Germline-derived CDR1 and CDR2 are DFQATT and SNEGSKA (reference sequence). Written as DNA, the CDR3 is TGCAGTGCCAAGTATAGCGGGAGGAAGTACGAGCAGTACTTC. Protein: CSAKYSGRKYEQYF.

This clonotype was picked up a small number of times. The genes are TRBV29-1 and TRBJ2-3; 10 bases match TRBD1. The V segment lost 4 bases and the J segment 6 bases; nucleotides outside the gene matches: 13. The CDR3 is 16 residues long. Germline CDR1 is SQVTM and CDR2 is ANQGSEA. The CDR3, as DNA: TGCAGCGTTGGCCTGCCCTGGACAGGGGGGGTTGATACGCAGTATTTT. As protein: CSVGLPWTGGVDTQYF.

This clonotype occurred a few times. The chain employs TRBV6-6 and TRBJ1-5; 7 bases are a match to TRBD1. Germline CDR1 and CDR2: MNHNY and SVGAGI (reference sequence). V lost 4 bases to trimming and J lost 3 bases; unmatched junction nucleotides: 9. The CDR3 covers 16 residues. This chain's CDR3 is CASSSATGMPNQPQHF. CDR3 DNA sequence: TGTGCCAGCAGTTCCGCGACAGGGATGCCCAATCAGCCCCAGCATTTT.

This clonotype was observed a handful of times. The V call is TRBV6-5, the J call TRBJ2-3, with D tentatively TRBD1 (5 bases). This CDR3 has 14 residues. CDR1 is MNHEY and CDR2 is SVGAGI in the germline V gene. With 9 bases removed from V and 6 bases from J, the gap between germline ends came to 19 bases. Here the CDR3 reads CASSRVRARDTQYF. DNA for the CDR3: TGTGCCAGTAGTAGGGTCAGGGCGAGGGATACGCAGTATTTT.

This clonotype occurred many times. The V call is TRBV7-2, the J call TRBJ2-1; D gene ambiguous. The CDR3 runs to 13 residues. V dropped 6 bases and J dropped 2 bases, with 8 bases sitting between them. CDR1 and CDR2 from the germline V gene are SGHTA and FQGNSA. CDR3 loop: CASSSRAYNEQFF. As DNA, the CDR3 is TGTGCCAGCAGTTCTAGGGCCTACAATGAGCAGTTCTTC. Using reference TRBV7-2 and TRBJ2-1 for the parts outside the CDR3, the full variable domain is GAGVSQSPSNKVTEKGKDVELRCDPISGHTALYWYRQSLGQGLEFLIYFQGNSAPDKSGLPSDRFSAERTGGSVSTLTIQRTQQEDSAVYLCASSSRAYNEQFFGPGTRLTVL.

This sequence joins TRBV20-1 and TRBJ2-3; D may be TRBD2 (5 bases). From germline, CDR1 is DFQATT and CDR2 SNEGSKA (reference sequence). Trimming removed 3 bases at V and 2 bases at J, with 18 bases between. This CDR3 is built from 16 residues. The CDR3 nucleotides read TGCAGTGCTAGGTCAACCCGGGGATTCAACACAGATACGCAGTATTTT. This translates into CSARSTRGFNTDTQYF.

This clonotype was found many times. V is TRBV29-1 and J is TRBJ2-2; D call uncertain. V was trimmed by 7 bases and J by 5 bases, leaving 8 bases between them. CDR1 SQVTM and CDR2 ANQGSEA come from the germline V gene. The CDR3 length is 11 residues. The CDR3 protein is CSASQTGELFF. CDR3 coding DNA: TGCAGCGCGAGCCAAACCGGGGAGCTGTTTTTT.